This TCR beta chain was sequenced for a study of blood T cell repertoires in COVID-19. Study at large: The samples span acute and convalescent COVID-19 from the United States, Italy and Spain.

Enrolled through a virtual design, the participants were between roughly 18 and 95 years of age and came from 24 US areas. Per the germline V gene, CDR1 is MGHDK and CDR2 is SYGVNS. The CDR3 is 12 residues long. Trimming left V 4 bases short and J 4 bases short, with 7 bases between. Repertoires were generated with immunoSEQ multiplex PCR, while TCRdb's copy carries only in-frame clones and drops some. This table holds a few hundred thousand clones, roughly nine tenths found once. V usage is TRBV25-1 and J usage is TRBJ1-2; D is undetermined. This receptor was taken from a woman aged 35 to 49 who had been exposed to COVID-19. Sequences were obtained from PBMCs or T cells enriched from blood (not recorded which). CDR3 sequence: CASSVSSYGYTF. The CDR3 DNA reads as TGTGCCAGCAGTGTTTCCAGCTATGGCTACACCTTC.